Listed here are 26 T cell receptor beta chains from one sample, sequenced in a study of STAT3 mutations in large granular lymphocyte leukemia. Study findings and constraints: At least one immunodominant TCR beta clonotype appeared in every T-cell large granular lymphocyte leukemia patient.

The antigens for these receptors are not known. TCRdb's copy holds only in-frame clones and misses some; the assay was immunoSEQ multiplex PCR. The table records approximately 8,400 clones, roughly 90% of them present only once. Input material: peripheral blood mononuclear cells. The receptors come from a man in his fifties or sixties with T-cell large granular lymphocyte leukemia. Some clones in this sample may be carry-over from other donors' samples.

This clone came up once. The rearrangement links TRBV29-1 to TRBJ2-1; no reliable D call. The CDR3 is 13 amino acids. Germline V gene sequence: CDR1 SQVTM, CDR2 ANQGSEA. Between the trimmed V and J ends, which lost 7 bases and 0 bases, there was a span of 10 bases. CDR3 residues: CSAESSSYNEQFF. For the CDR3, the DNA is TGCAGCGCGGAGTCCAGCTCCTACAATGAGCAGTTCTTC.

This rearrangement joins TRBV2 to TRBJ2-1, with TRBD2 matching 12 bases. This CDR3 region has 18 residues. The germline CDR1 and CDR2 sequences are SNHLY and FYNNEI. V gave up 6 bases and J gave up 0 bases; unmatched junction bases: 9. The CDR3 region has the DNA TGTGCCAGCAGAGAGACTAGCGGGAGCGGGCACTCCTACAATGAGCAGTTCTTC. As protein: CASRETSGSGHSYNEQFF.

J is TRBJ2-3 and V is TRBV7-9; 10 bases align to TRBD2. In germline, CDR1 is SEHNR, CDR2 FQNEAQ (reference sequence). V shed 5 bases, J shed 2 bases, and the junction held 4 bases outside the gene matches. CDR3 size: 15 residues. The CDR3 nucleotides read TGTGCCAGCAGCCCTAGCGGGAGAGACACAGATACGCAGTATTTT. Amino acids: CASSPSGRDTDTQYF. Complete variable domain (other parts from reference TRBV7-9 and TRBJ2-3): DTGVSQNPRHKITKRGQNVTFRCDPISEHNRLYWYRQTLGQGPEFLTYFQNEAQLEKSRLLSDRFSAERPKGSFSTLEIQRTEQGDSAMYLCASSPSGRDTDTQYFGPGTRLTVL.

The chain has TRBV5-8 and TRBJ2-7, with 9 bases aligning to TRBD2. Germline lookup yields CDR1 SGHTS and CDR2 YDEGEE. The V segment lost 6 bases and the J segment 7 bases; nucleotides outside the gene matches: 14. The CDR3 is 15 residues long. The CDR3 protein is CASTNHRAGGQEQYF. The CDR3 DNA reads as TGTGCCAGCACCAACCACCGCGCGGGAGGGCAAGAGCAGTACTTC.

The rearrangement joins TRBV5-1 to TRBJ2-3; D call uncertain. The germline V and J ends were trimmed by 0 bases and 0 bases, with 14 bases remaining between them. The CDR3 loop spans 17 amino acids. CDR1 is SGHRS, CDR2 YFSETQ, per germline. The DNA of the CDR3 is TGCGCCAGCAGCTTGGTTCCTAGATCAACTAGCACAGATACGCAGTATTTT. Translated: CASSLVPRSTSTDTQYF.

The chain couples TRBV27 to TRBJ2-3; TRBD1 agrees at 7 bases. The CDR3 sequence is 15 residues long. CDR1 is MNHEY and CDR2 is SMNVEV in the germline V gene (reference sequence). The ends lost 4 bases at V and 7 bases at J; junction bases unmatched: 11. CDR3 protein: CASSYRRGSMNTQYF. CDR3 sequence (DNA): TGTGCCAGCAGTTACCGCAGGGGGTCCATGAATACGCAGTATTTT.

The genes are TRBV18 and TRBJ1-2; 8 bases are a match to TRBD1. V shed 3 bases and J 4 bases; nucleotides not matched to a gene: 1. The CDR3 consists of 13 residues. CDR1 is KGHSH and CDR2 is LQKENI in the germline V gene. The CDR3: CASSPDRGYGYTF. The CDR3 coding sequence is TGTGCCAGCTCACCCGACAGGGGCTATGGCTACACCTTC.

The V and J genes are TRBV5-1 and TRBJ2-7; 12 nucleotides align to TRBD2. The V segment lost 0 bases and the J segment 0 bases; nucleotides outside the gene matches: 1. This CDR3 has 16 residues. CDR1 SGHRS and CDR2 YFSETQ come from the germline V gene. The CDR3 here is CASSLVLAGGSYEQYF. The CDR3 DNA reads TGCGCCAGCAGCTTGGTACTAGCGGGAGGCTCCTACGAGCAGTACTTC. Complete variable domain (other parts from reference TRBV5-1 and TRBJ2-7): KAGVTQTPRYLIKTRGQQVTLSCSPISGHRSVSWYQQTPGQGLQFLFEYFSETQRNKGNFPGRFSGRQFSNSRSEMNVSTLELGDSALYLCASSLVLAGGSYEQYFGPGTRLTVT.

The rearrangement uses TRBV6-6 and TRBJ2-3; no clear D. The CDR3 totals 15 residues. Germline CDR1 MNHNY, CDR2 SVGAGI (reference sequence). V was clipped by 0 bases and J by 0 bases, with 7 bases between them. The CDR3, as DNA: TGTGCCAGCAGTTACTCGGCGCAGAGCACAGATACGCAGTATTTT. It translates to CASSYSAQSTDTQYF.

The V call is TRBV5-4, the J call TRBJ2-7; the match to TRBD2 covers 12 bases. The CDR3 extends over 14 amino acids. V lost 3 bases and J lost 7; bases outside the gene matches: 5. CDR1 and CDR2 (germline): SGHNT, YYREEE (reference sequence). DNA for the CDR3: TGTGCCAGCAGCTCGGGACTAGCGGGTGGTGAGCAGTACTTC. It is translated as CASSSGLAGGEQYF.

V gene TRBV5-6 combines with J gene TRBJ2-7, with D unclear. Per germline, CDR1 SGHDT and CDR2 YYEEEE. This CDR3 contains 12 residues. V lost 2 bases to trimming and J lost 6 bases, with 9 bases between them. The CDR3 here is CASSFLSAEQYF. The CDR3 DNA reads TGTGCCAGCAGCTTTCTCTCCGCCGAGCAGTACTTC.

This sequence joins TRBV10-1 and TRBJ2-1; 8 nucleotides match TRBD2. With 4 bases clipped from V and 7 bases from J, the junction kept 9 bases outside the gene matches. The CDR3 has 15 amino acids. CDR1 and CDR2 (germline): WNHNN, SYGVQD (reference sequence). The CDR3 is CASSGTSGGGNEQFF. For the CDR3, the DNA is TGCGCCAGCAGTGGTACTAGCGGTGGTGGGAATGAGCAGTTCTTC.

The gene calls are TRBV4-2 and TRBJ1-2; no firm D call. Germline CDR1 and CDR2: LGHNA and YNFKEQ. V dropped 0 bases and J dropped 4 bases, with 3 bases sitting between them. The CDR3 runs to 12 residues. The CDR3 sequence is CASSQDAYGYTF. CDR3 in DNA: TGTGCCAGCAGCCAAGATGCCTATGGCTACACCTTC.

This CDR3 reads CASSDPLTGGNQPQHF. The CDR3 DNA reads as TGTGCCAGCAGTGATCCCTTGACAGGGGGCAATCAGCCCCAGCATTTT. The chain links TRBV6-1 to TRBJ1-5, with 8 nucleotides matching TRBD1. This CDR3 is built from 16 residues. V was clipped by 3 bases and J by 2 bases; unmatched bases: 6. Germline V CDR1 and CDR2: MNHNS, SASEGT.

The rearrangement links TRBV2 to TRBJ2-7, with D maybe TRBD1 (5 bases). This CDR3 region has 14 residues. V lost 6 bases and J 5 bases, leaving 17 bases between the germline ends. Germline lookup yields CDR1 SNHLY and CDR2 FYNNEI. The CDR3 sequence is CASRNAGNGHEQYF. The CDR3 region has the DNA TGTGCCAGCAGAAATGCAGGGAACGGCCACGAGCAGTACTTC.

V gene TRBV5-1 combines with J gene TRBJ2-7; 8 bases agree with TRBD1. Looked up from germline, CDR1 is SGHRS and CDR2 is YFSETQ. The CDR3 runs to 15 residues. V was clipped by 4 bases and J by 0 bases; unmatched bases: 6. CDR3 in DNA: TGCGCCAGCAGCCCTCAGGGGGCGAGCTCCTACGAGCAGTACTTC. Its protein is CASSPQGASSYEQYF.

The chain links TRBV25-1 to TRBJ1-1; TRBD1 agrees at 7 bases. V gave up 11 bases and J gave up 1 base; unmatched junction bases: 10. Germline assignment: CDR1 MGHDK and CDR2 SYGVNS. The CDR3 has 14 residues. The CDR3 protein is CAAIEDRRNTEAFF. Here the CDR3 DNA reads TGTGCCGCTATTGAGGACAGGAGGAACACTGAAGCTTTCTTT.

V and J are TRBV5-1 and TRBJ2-7; D is unclear. This CDR3 has 11 residues. The V end was cut by 4 bases, the J end by 3 bases, with 5 bases between. Germline values: CDR1 SGHRS, CDR2 YFSETQ. DNA of the CDR3: TGCGCCAGCAGCCAAAACTACGAGCAGTACTTC. It specifies CASSQNYEQYF.

The V and J genes are TRBV4-2 and TRBJ1-6; a weak D match, TRBD1 (5 bases). This CDR3 contains 14 residues. Germline values: CDR1 LGHNA, CDR2 YNFKEQ. Trimming cost V 1 base and J 6 bases, with 7 bases left between them. The CDR3 is CASSQAGGNSPLHF. For the CDR3, the DNA is TGTGCCAGCAGCCAAGCTGGGGGTAATTCACCCCTCCACTTT.

The rearrangement joins TRBV4-1 to TRBJ1-2; 7 bases are shared with TRBD1. The germline V gene encodes CDR1 MGHRA and CDR2 YSYEKL. The CDR3 has 15 amino acids. J lost 7 bases, V lost 1 base, and 9 bases had no gene match. CDR3 sequence (DNA): TGCGCCAGCAGCCAAGCCGAGGGGGCGGATCGTGGCTACACCTTC. It encodes CASSQAEGADRGYTF.

This sequence joins TRBV18 and TRBJ2-5; 9 bases are a match to TRBD1. CDR1 and CDR2 (germline): KGHSH, LQKENI. This CDR3 spans 16 amino acids. V was clipped by 3 bases and J by 4 bases; unmatched bases: 9. The CDR3 DNA reads as TGTGCCAGCTCACCTTTCTCCACAGGGGGCTCAGAGACCCAGTACTTC. Protein sequence: CASSPFSTGGSETQYF.

The chain joins TRBV9 to TRBJ2-3, with 11 bases lining up with TRBD2. Per germline, CDR1 SGDLS and CDR2 YYNGEE. CDR3 size: 17 residues. Trimming took 3 bases from V and 2 from J; bases not matched to a gene: 8. CDR3 nucleotide sequence: TGTGCCAGCAGCGCCCGACTAGCGGGGAGCTTCACAGATACGCAGTATTTT. Its translation: CASSARLAGSFTDTQYF.

The chain is built from TRBV28 and TRBJ1-4; D perhaps matches TRBD1 (5 bases). Trimming took 6 bases from V and 3 from J, leaving 14 bases between them. The CDR3 runs 15 residues. Germline assignment: CDR1 MDHEN and CDR2 SYDVKM. The CDR3 bases are TGTGCCAGCAGACAGGAGGGAGCGGCTAATGAAAAACTGTTTTTT. It codes for CASRQEGAANEKLFF.

The chain has TRBV28 and TRBJ1-2; D is possibly TRBD1 (6 bases). The V end was cut by 2 bases, the J end by 3 bases, with 19 bases between. The CDR3 is 17 amino acids. Looked up from germline, CDR1 is MDHEN and CDR2 is SYDVKM. The CDR3 coding sequence is TGTGCCAGCAGTTTACCCCCACAGGGCGAATTGGACTATGGCTACACCTTC. Translated, it gives CASSLPPQGELDYGYTF.

CDR3 sequence: CASSYSRGVYEQYF. The CDR3 region has the DNA TGTGCCAGCAGTTACTCGAGAGGGGTCTACGAGCAGTACTTC. The chain employs TRBV6-5 and TRBJ2-7; D might be TRBD1 or TRBD2, each matching 5 bases. In germline, CDR1 is MNHEY, CDR2 SVGAGI. V lost 0 bases to trimming and J lost 3 bases, with 9 bases between them. CDR3 length equals 14 residues.

The rearrangement joins TRBV7-2 to TRBJ2-7; 7 bases agree with TRBD2. V was clipped by 2 bases and J by 2 bases; unmatched bases: 6. The CDR3 extends over 15 amino acids. CDR1 is SGHTA and CDR2 is FQGNSA in the germline V gene. DNA for the CDR3: TGTGCCAGCAGCTTAACAACTAGCGCTGCCTACGAGCAGTACTTC. Encoded protein: CASSLTTSAAYEQYF.